This T cell receptor (beta chain) was sequenced during a study of shared clonotypes between healthy human individuals. Several immunoSEQ 96-well plates shared each subset's DNA, each plate a replicate. Replicate PCRs run on unsorted PBMC used 300 to 350 ng DNA, which was about 30,000 T cell genomes. Generated by immunoSEQ multiplex PCR, the TCRdb table keeps only in-frame clones and is missing some. The sample has fewer than 600,000 clones, about four fifths seen once; the top ten hold roughly 13%. CDR3 length: 15 amino acids. CDR1 is SEHNR, CDR2 FQNEAQ, per germline (reference sequence). V lost 0 bases, J lost 4 bases, and 2 bases stayed unmatched.

The rearrangement links TRBV7-9 to TRBJ2-1, with 8 bases identical to TRBD2. The sequencing sample was made of PBMCs. This sequence was found in a woman aged 40 to 55 in good health. Some clones in this sample may be carry-over from other donors' samples. The CDR3 is CASSLASGDYNEQFF. DNA of the CDR3: TGTGCCAGCAGCTTAGCTAGCGGGGATTACAATGAGCAGTTCTTC. The complete variable domain, with remaining parts taken from reference TRBV7-9 and TRBJ2-1, reads DTGVSQNPRHKITKRGQNVTFRCDPISEHNRLYWYRQTLGQGPEFLTYFQNEAQLEKSRLLSDRFSAERPKGSFSTLEIQRTEQGDSAMYLCASSLASGDYNEQFFGPGTRLTVL.